These 16 T cell receptor beta chains were sequenced from one sample in a study of blood T cell repertoires in COVID-19. Repertoires were generated with immunoSEQ multiplex PCR, while TCRdb's copy carries only in-frame clones and drops some. The sample has a few hundred thousand clones, 86% seen once. The specimen was peripheral blood. The receptors stem from a man in his fifties or sixties with acute or convalescent COVID-19.

The V and J genes are TRBV7-2 and TRBJ2-3; D remains unclear. V dropped 5 bases and J dropped 3 bases, with 9 bases sitting between them. CDR3 size: 13 residues. Germline CDR1 reads SGHTA; CDR2 reads FQGNSA. The CDR3 DNA is TGTGCCAGCAGCGGGCCAGGAACAGATACGCAGTATTTT. It yields the protein CASSGPGTDTQYF.

This chain uses TRBV7-3 with TRBJ2-2; D possibly corresponds to TRBD2 (6 bases). This CDR3 comprises 18 residues. Between the trimmed V and J ends, which lost 6 bases and 6 bases, there was a span of 26 bases. Germline CDR1 reads SGHTA; CDR2 reads FQGTGA. The CDR3: CASSPHGGAGQSAGELFF. In DNA, the CDR3 is TGTGCCAGCAGTCCCCACGGCGGGGCAGGTCAGTCGGCCGGGGAGCTGTTTTTT.

The chain has TRBV12-5 and TRBJ2-3; 8 bases agree with TRBD2. CDR1 is LGHNT, CDR2 FRNRAP, per germline. The J segment lost 5 bases and the V segment lost 1 base, leaving 5 bases of the junction unmatched. This CDR3 has 15 residues. CDR3 protein: CASGLAGGPVDTQYF. CDR3 DNA sequence: TGTGCTAGTGGTTTGGCGGGAGGGCCTGTAGATACGCAGTATTTT.

The V call is TRBV20-1, the J call TRBJ2-3; 7 nucleotides line up with TRBD2. The CDR3 totals 14 residues. The germline V gene encodes CDR1 DFQATT and CDR2 SNEGSKA (reference sequence). The ends lost 3 bases at V and 6 bases at J; junction bases unmatched: 9. This chain's CDR3 is CSASRRLAEDTQYF. CDR3 sequence (DNA): TGCAGTGCTAGTCGGAGGCTAGCGGAGGATACGCAGTATTTT.

The rearrangement uses TRBV5-1 and TRBJ2-3; D possibly corresponds to TRBD2 (5 bases). Trimming stripped 1 base from V and 4 bases from J, with 13 bases between. Germline lookup yields CDR1 SGHRS and CDR2 YFSETQ. The CDR3 is made up of 15 amino acids. CDR3: CASSLIGMGADTQYF. The DNA of the CDR3 is TGCGCCAGCAGCTTGATCGGGATGGGTGCAGATACGCAGTATTTT.

The rearrangement links TRBV9 to TRBJ2-3, with 13 positions matching TRBD2. Germline V gene sequence: CDR1 SGDLS, CDR2 YYNGEE. The trim removed 3 bases at V and 5 bases at J, leaving 6 bases unmatched. This CDR3 is built from 16 residues. The CDR3 loop reads CASSAGTSGVEDTQYF. Written as DNA, the CDR3 is TGTGCCAGCAGCGCTGGGACTAGCGGGGTGGAAGATACGCAGTATTTT. The variable domain in full, with the rest retrieved from reference TRBV9 and TRBJ2-3, is DSGVTQTPKHLITATGQRVTLRCSPRSGDLSVYWYQQSLDQGLQFLIQYYNGEERAKGNILERFSAQQFPDLHSELNLSSLELGDSALYFCASSAGTSGVEDTQYFGPGTRLTVL.

The chain employs TRBV5-4 and TRBJ1-5; D may be TRBD1 (5 bases). In germline, CDR1 is SGHNT, CDR2 YYREEE (reference sequence). The CDR3 has 13 amino acids. V was cut by 4 bases and J by 6 bases, with 11 bases left in between. This CDR3 reads CASSRGGSQPQHF. CDR3 in DNA: TGTGCCAGCAGCCGGGGGGGGTCTCAGCCCCAGCATTTT.

V gene TRBV9 combines with J gene TRBJ2-7, with D tentatively TRBD1 (6 bases). The CDR3 covers 15 residues. Trimming took 0 bases from V and 6 from J, leaving 16 bases between them. CDR1 and CDR2 (germline): SGDLS, YYNGEE. CDR3 coding DNA: TGTGCCAGCAGCGTAGGGGACACCCAATGGGGCGAGCAGTACTTC. Translated: CASSVGDTQWGEQYF.

The V gene is TRBV5-6, the J gene TRBJ2-1; TRBD2 matches 13 bases. The CDR3 has 14 residues. V trimming: 4 bases; J trimming: 12 bases; junction bases outside the gene matches: 7. Germline lookup yields CDR1 SGHDT and CDR2 YYEEEE. The CDR3 protein is CASSGTSGKTGQFF. As DNA, the CDR3 is TGTGCCAGCAGCGGGACTAGCGGGAAGACGGGGCAGTTCTTC.

The J gene is TRBJ2-7, the V gene TRBV7-9; 8 bases align to TRBD1. Germline V gene data show CDR1 as SEHNR and CDR2 as FQNEAQ (reference sequence). V trimming: 1 base; J trimming: 5 bases; junction bases outside the gene matches: 10. The CDR3 consists of 16 residues. CDR3 coding DNA: TGTGCCAGCAGCTTAGGAGGTGGGACAGGTTCCCACGAGCAGTACTTC. Residues: CASSLGGGTGSHEQYF.

J is TRBJ2-7 and V is TRBV24-1; D gene uncertain. Per the germline V gene, CDR1 is KGHDR and CDR2 is SFDVKD. This CDR3 contains 11 residues. V was pared by 3 bases and J by 3 bases, with 2 bases between. The CDR3 region is CATSDRYEQYF. The CDR3 DNA follows: TGTGCCACCAGTGATCGCTACGAGCAGTACTTC.

V usage is TRBV9 and J usage is TRBJ2-7; 7 bases map to TRBD1. The V and J ends lost 4 bases and 6 bases, in that order; junction bases with no gene match: 19. The CDR3 sequence is 17 residues long. CDR1 and CDR2 from the germline V gene are SGDLS and YYNGEE. CDR3 sequence (DNA): TGTGCCAGCAGCCGCGAGGGTGTCGGACAGGAAGCATCCGAGCAGTACTTC. This codes for CASSREGVGQEASEQYF.

A single count supports this clone. The J gene is TRBJ2-1, the V gene TRBV9; TRBD2 agrees at 7 bases. The CDR3 sequence is 15 residues long. From germline, CDR1 is SGDLS and CDR2 YYNGEE. V lost 2 bases and J lost 6; bases outside the gene matches: 8. The CDR3 DNA follows: TGTGCCAGCAGCGTCCGGGACTATTCTATCAATGAGCAGTTCTTC. Residues: CASSVRDYSINEQFF.

In nucleotides, the CDR3 is TGTGCCAGCAGCAAAGACAGGGGGCGCCCAAACTATGGCTACACCTTC. This sequence encodes CASSKDRGRPNYGYTF. V gene TRBV21-1 combines with J gene TRBJ1-2; TRBD1, the D gene given by the table, was not confirmed from the DNA. TRBV21-1 is noted as a pseudogene. This CDR3 has 16 residues.

CDR3 region: CASIPSRSQETQYF. The CDR3 DNA follows: TGTGCCAGCATCCCATCTCGGAGCCAAGAGACCCAGTACTTC. The chain is built from TRBV2 and TRBJ2-5; no firm D call. Germline CDR1 is SNHLY and CDR2 is FYNNEI. Trimming pared 7 bases from V and 1 base from J, leaving 13 bases between. The CDR3 contains 14 residues.

V gene TRBV30 combines with J gene TRBJ1-6; D is unclear. Per the germline V gene, CDR1 is GTSNPN and CDR2 is SVGIG (reference sequence). The CDR3 contains 15 residues. With 3 bases removed from V and 7 bases from J, the gap between germline ends came to 16 bases. CDR3 protein: CAWRDGRGRNSPLHF. Here the CDR3 DNA reads TGTGCCTGGAGGGATGGGCGGGGAAGAAATTCACCCCTCCACTTT.